The 14 T cell receptor beta chains listed next were all sequenced from one sample in a study of CD8+CD57+ T cells in acquired aplastic anemia. The template used for profiling TCR beta VDJ and CDR3 was genomic DNA. A single record per CDR3 protein comes from TCRdb applying MiXCR to the reads. Of about 180,000 distinct CDR3 sequences detected, around 50% appear once; the ten largest clones hold about an eighth. Sequencing involved patients with CD8+CD57+ cell expansion previously shown by flow cytometry. Material for sequencing was sorted CD4+, CD8+, or CD8+CD57+ T cells (not recorded which) from PBMCs. The receptors originated from a human donor with aplastic anemia.

As concerns this clonotype: Given a much more abundant clone one base away, this may be a read error. The V and J genes are TRBV12-3 or TRBV12-4 and TRBJ2-2; perhaps D is TRBD1 or TRBD2 (5 bases each). This CDR3 spans 15 amino acids. The CDR3 spells CTSSYSGSVTGELFF. CDR3 coding DNA: TGTACCAGCAGTTATTCAGGGAGCGTAACCGGGGAGCTGTTTTTT.

Ten or more counts support this clonotype. This chain uses TRBV6-1 with TRBJ1-6; maybe TRBD1 (5 bases). Trimming pared 8 bases from V and 5 bases from J, leaving 22 bases between. CDR3 length: 17 amino acids. Germline CDR1 MNHNS, CDR2 SASEGT. In DNA, the CDR3 is TGTGCCAGCTCGGATGGGTGGGGGATTAAAGATAATTCACCCCTCCACTTT. Amino acids: CASSDGWGIKDNSPLHF.

The chain links TRBV24-1 to TRBJ2-1; 11 bases fit TRBD1. V dropped 2 bases and J dropped 6; count of bases not matched to a gene: 8. This CDR3 contains 17 residues. CDR1 KGHDR and CDR2 SFDVKD come from the germline V gene. The CDR3 bases are TGTGCCACCAGTGATTCCGTTGTGGGACAGGGGGGCAATGAGCAGTTCTTC. It encodes CATSDSVVGQGGNEQFF.

V and J are TRBV7-6 and TRBJ2-5, with no clear D. The germline gives CDR1 SGHVS, CDR2 FNYEAQ. V lost 1 base and J 3 bases, leaving 9 bases between the germline ends. This CDR3 has 14 amino acids. The CDR3 DNA sequence: TGTGCCAGCAGCTTAGTGGGCCTAGAAGAGACCCAGTACTTC. This translates into CASSLVGLEETQYF.

The chain couples TRBV11-2 to TRBJ1-2; D call uncertain. This CDR3 spans 14 amino acids. Trimming stripped 4 bases from V and 5 bases from J, with 14 bases between. Germline lookup yields CDR1 SGHAT and CDR2 FQNNGV. CDR3: CASSSLTDPYGYTF. CDR3 bases: TGTGCCAGCAGCTCCCTGACGGACCCTTATGGCTACACCTTC.

This clonotype appeared many times. The V call is TRBV9, the J call TRBJ1-1; D gene uncertain. Germline lookup yields CDR1 SGDLS and CDR2 YYNGEE. V was clipped by 3 bases and J by 2 bases, with 11 bases between them. The CDR3 contains 14 residues. In DNA form, the CDR3 reads TGTGCCAGCAGCGCCCTAGGACCCAACACTGAAGCTTTCTTT. Its protein is CASSALGPNTEAFF.

V is TRBV20-1 and J is TRBJ2-7; D possibly corresponds to TRBD2 (5 bases). This CDR3 spans 12 amino acids. Germline V gives CDR1 DFQATT, CDR2 SNEGSKA (reference sequence). Between the trimmed V and J ends, which lost 5 bases and 7 bases, there was a span of 15 bases. The CDR3 protein is CSAPEGFQEQYF. The CDR3 DNA reads TGCAGTGCTCCCGAGGGTTTCCAAGAGCAGTACTTC.

The rearrangement links TRBV7-3 to TRBJ2-5, with D possibly being TRBD1 or TRBD2 (5 bases each). CDR3 size: 15 residues. Germline assignment: CDR1 SGHTA and CDR2 FQGTGA. Trimming removed 4 bases from V and 2 bases from J, with 14 bases in between. The CDR3 DNA reads TGTGCCAGCAGCTCATCCGGGACCCCGCAAGAGACCCAGTACTTC. This translates into CASSSSGTPQETQYF.

The chain carries TRBV20-1 and TRBJ2-1; TRBD2 matches at 12 bases. V gave up 6 bases and J gave up 1 base; unmatched junction bases: 4. CDR1 is DFQATT, CDR2 SNEGSKA, per germline (reference sequence). The CDR3 is 15 residues long. In DNA form, the CDR3 reads TGCAGTGCAAGCCTAGCGGGGGGGTCCTACAATGAGCAGTTCTTC. Translation gives CSASLAGGSYNEQFF.

This clonotype was seen a handful of times. A single base separates this from a much larger clone, so it may be a read error. The chain has TRBV25-1 and TRBJ1-4, with 10 nucleotides matching TRBD1. Germline V gene lookup returns CDR1 MGHDK and CDR2 SYGVNS. V shed 6 bases and J 7 bases; nucleotides not matched to a gene: 14. The CDR3 spans 17 residues. This CDR3 is CASSLRQGAAAGEKLFF. CDR3 sequence (DNA): TGTGCCAGCAGCTTACGACAGGGGGCGGCCGCCGGTGAAAAACTGTTTTTT.

This clonotype occurred many times. The rearrangement uses TRBV20-1 and TRBJ2-4; the D gene is possibly TRBD2 (5 bases). The germline CDR1 and CDR2 sequences are DFQATT and SNEGSKA (reference sequence). V was pared by 2 bases and J by 0 bases, with 11 bases between. The CDR3 is 15 amino acids. The CDR3 loop is CSARNGLQAKNIQYF. CDR3 coding DNA: TGCAGTGCTAGAAACGGACTGCAAGCCAAAAACATTCAGTACTTC.

This clonotype was seen at least ten times. The chain employs TRBV6-1 and TRBJ1-1; 10 positions match TRBD1. The CDR3 consists of 17 residues. J was trimmed by 4 bases and V by 5 bases; bases with no gene match: 13. CDR1 and CDR2 from the germline V gene are MNHNS and SASEGT. CDR3 sequence (DNA): TGTGCCAGCAGTAGAGCGACAGGGGGCGCGGTGGGCACTGAAGCTTTCTTT. Translating gives CASSRATGGAVGTEAFF.

This chain uses TRBV19 with TRBJ1-2, with TRBD1 identical over 7 bases. V was pared by 10 bases and J by 6 bases, with 11 bases of the junction left unmatched. This CDR3 has 13 amino acids. Germline CDR1 is LNHDA and CDR2 is SQIVND (reference sequence). DNA for the CDR3: TGTGCCACCGGGAGAGGGGGCGGTAATGGCTACACCTTC. Its protein is CATGRGGGNGYTF.

The rearrangement links TRBV2 to TRBJ2-2, with D unresolved. The CDR3 contains 10 residues. V dropped 8 bases and J dropped 8 bases, with 6 bases sitting between them. The germline V gene has CDR1 SNHLY and CDR2 FYNNEI. In nucleotides, the CDR3 is TGTGCCAGCGACGGTGGGGAGCTGTTTTTT. Its protein is CASDGGELFF.